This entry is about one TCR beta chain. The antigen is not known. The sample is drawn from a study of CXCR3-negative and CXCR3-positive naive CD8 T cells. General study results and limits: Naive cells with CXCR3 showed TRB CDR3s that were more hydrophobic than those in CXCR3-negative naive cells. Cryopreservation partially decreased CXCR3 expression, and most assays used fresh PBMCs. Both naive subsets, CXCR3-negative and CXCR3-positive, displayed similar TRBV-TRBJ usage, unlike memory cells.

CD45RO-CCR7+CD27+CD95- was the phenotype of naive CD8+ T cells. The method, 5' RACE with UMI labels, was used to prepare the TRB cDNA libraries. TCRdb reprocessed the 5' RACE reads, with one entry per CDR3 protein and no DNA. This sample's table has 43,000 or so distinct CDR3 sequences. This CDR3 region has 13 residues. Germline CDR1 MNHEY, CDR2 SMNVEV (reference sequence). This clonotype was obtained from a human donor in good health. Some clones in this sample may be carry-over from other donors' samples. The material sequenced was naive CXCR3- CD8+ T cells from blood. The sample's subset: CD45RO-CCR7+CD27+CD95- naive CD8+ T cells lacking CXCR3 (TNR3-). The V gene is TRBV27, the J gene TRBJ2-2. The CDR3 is CASSLSNTGELFF.